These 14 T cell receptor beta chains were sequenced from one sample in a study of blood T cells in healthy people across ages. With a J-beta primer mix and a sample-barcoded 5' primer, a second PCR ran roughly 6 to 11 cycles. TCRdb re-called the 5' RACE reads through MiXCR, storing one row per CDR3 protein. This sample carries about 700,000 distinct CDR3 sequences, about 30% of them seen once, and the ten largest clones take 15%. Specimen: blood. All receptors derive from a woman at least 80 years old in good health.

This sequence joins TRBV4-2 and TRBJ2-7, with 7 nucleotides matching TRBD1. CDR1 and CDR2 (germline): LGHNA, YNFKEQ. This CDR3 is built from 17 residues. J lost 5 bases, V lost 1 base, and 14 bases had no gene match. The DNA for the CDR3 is TGTGCCAGCAGCCAAGGTAGAACAGCTTTAACAGGGGACGAGCAGTACTTC. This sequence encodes CASSQGRTALTGDEQYF.

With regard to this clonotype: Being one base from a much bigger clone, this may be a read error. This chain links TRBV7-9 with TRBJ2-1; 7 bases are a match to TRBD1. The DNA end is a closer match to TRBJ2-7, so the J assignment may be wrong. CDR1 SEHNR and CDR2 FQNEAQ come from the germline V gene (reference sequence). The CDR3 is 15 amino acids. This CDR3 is CASTLQGLSYNEQYF. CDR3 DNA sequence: TGTGCCAGCACCTTACAGGGGCTCTCCTACAATGAGCAGTACTTC.

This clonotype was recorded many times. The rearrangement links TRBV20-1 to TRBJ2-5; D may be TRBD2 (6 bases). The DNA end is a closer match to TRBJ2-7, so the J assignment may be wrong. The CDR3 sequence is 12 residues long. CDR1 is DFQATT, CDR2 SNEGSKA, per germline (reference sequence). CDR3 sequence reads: CSSGTYGGEQYF. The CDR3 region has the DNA TGCAGCTCGGGCACCTACGGGGGCGAGCAGTACTTC.

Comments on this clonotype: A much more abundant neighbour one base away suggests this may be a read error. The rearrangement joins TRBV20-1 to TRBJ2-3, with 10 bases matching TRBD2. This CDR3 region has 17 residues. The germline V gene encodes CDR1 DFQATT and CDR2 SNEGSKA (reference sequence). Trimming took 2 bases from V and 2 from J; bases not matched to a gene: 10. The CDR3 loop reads CSARLAGDKTNTDTQYF. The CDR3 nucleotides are TGCAGTGCTAGACTAGCGGGGGACAAAACTAACACAGATACGCAGTATTTT.

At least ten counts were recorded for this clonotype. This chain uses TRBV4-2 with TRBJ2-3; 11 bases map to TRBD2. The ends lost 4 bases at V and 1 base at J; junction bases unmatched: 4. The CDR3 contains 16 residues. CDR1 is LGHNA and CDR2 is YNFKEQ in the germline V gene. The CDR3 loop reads CASSLHSGGGTDTQYF. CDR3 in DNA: TGTGCCAGCAGCCTACATAGCGGGGGGGGCACAGATACGCAGTATTTT.

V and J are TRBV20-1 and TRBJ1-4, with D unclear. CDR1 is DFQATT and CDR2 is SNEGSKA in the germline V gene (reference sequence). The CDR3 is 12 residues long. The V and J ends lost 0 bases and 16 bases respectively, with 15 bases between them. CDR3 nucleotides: TGCAGTGCTAGAGACCCTATAGGTGAACGGTTTTTT. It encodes CSARDPIGERFF.

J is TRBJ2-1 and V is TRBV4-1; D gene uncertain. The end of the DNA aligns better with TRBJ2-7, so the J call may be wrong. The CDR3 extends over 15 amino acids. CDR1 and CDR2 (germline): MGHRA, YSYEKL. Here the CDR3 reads CASSQGLLPTYEQYF. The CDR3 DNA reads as TGCGCCAGCAGCCAAGGCTTACTTCCCACCTACGAGCAGTACTTC.

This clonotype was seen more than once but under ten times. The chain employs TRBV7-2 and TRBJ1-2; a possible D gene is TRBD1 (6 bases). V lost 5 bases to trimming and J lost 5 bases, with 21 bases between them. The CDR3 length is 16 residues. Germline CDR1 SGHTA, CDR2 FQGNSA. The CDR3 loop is CASSPSRTVGGYGYTF. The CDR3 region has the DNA TGTGCCAGCAGCCCCAGCCGGACAGTGGGGGGGTATGGCTACACCTTC.

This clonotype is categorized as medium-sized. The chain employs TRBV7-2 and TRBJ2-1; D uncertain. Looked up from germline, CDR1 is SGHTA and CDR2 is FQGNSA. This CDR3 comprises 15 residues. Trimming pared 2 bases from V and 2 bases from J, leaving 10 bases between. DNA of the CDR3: TGTGCCAGCAGCTTAAATGCCCGAACCTACAATGAGCAGTTCTTC. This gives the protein CASSLNARTYNEQFF. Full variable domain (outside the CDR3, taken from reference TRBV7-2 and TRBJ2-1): GAGVSQSPSNKVTEKGKDVELRCDPISGHTALYWYRQSLGQGLEFLIYFQGNSAPDKSGLPSDRFSAERTGGSVSTLTIQRTQQEDSAVYLCASSLNARTYNEQFFGPGTRLTVL.

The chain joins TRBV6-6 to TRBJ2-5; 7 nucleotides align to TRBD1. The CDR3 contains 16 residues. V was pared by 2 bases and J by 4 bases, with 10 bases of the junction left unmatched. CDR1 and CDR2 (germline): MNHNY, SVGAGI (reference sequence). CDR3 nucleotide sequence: TGTGCCAGCAGTTACCGTCCAGGGGGTCGGGTAGAGACCCAGTACTTC. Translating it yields CASSYRPGGRVETQYF.

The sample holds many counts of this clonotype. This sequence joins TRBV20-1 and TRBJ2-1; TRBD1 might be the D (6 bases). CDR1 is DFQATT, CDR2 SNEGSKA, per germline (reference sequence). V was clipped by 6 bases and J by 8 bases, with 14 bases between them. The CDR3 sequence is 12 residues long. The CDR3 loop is CSAAGGFHEQFF. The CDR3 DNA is TGCAGTGCGGCTGGGGGCTTCCATGAGCAGTTCTTC.

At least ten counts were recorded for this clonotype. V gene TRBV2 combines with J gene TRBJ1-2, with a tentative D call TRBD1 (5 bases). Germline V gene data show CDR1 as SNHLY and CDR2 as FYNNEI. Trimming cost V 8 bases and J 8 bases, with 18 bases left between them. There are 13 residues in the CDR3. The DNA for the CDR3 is TGTGCCAGCGTCCAGGGTCGATTAGAAGGCTACACCTTC. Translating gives CASVQGRLEGYTF.

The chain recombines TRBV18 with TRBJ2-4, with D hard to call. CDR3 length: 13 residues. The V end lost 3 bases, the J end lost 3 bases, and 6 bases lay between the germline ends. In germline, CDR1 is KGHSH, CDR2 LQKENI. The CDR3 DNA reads TGTGCCAGCTCACCCCTCGGCAAAAACATTCAGTACTTC. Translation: CASSPLGKNIQYF.

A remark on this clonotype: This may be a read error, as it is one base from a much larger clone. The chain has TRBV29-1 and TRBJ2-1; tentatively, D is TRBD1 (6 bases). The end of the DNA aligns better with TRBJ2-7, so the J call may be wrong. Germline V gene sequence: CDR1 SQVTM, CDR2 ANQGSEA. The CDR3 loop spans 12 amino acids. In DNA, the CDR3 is TGCAGCGTATGGACAGACCACAATGAGCAGTACTTC. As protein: CSVWTDHNEQYF.